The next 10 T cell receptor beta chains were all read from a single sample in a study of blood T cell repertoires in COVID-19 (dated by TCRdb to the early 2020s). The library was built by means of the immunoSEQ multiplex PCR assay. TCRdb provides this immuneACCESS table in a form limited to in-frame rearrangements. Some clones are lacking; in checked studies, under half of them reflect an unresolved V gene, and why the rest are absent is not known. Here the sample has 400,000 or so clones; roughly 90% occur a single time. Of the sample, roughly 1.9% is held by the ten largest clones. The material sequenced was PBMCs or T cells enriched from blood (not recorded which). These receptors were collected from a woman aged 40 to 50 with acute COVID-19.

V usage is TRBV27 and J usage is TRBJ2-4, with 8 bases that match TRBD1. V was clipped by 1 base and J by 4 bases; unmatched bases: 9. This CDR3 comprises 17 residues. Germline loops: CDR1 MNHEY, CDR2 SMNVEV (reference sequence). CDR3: CASSLFPPRGQKNIQYF. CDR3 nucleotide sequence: TGTGCCAGCAGTTTATTCCCCCCCAGGGGGCAGAAAAACATTCAGTACTTC.

The CDR3 loop is CASSSSGTSGGELFF. The CDR3 DNA reads as TGTGCCAGCAGTAGCTCCGGGACTAGCGGCGGGGAGCTGTTTTTT. The chain is built from TRBV28 and TRBJ2-2, with 11 positions matching TRBD2. V lost 5 bases, J lost 7 bases, and 6 bases stayed unmatched. The CDR3 totals 15 residues. Germline CDR1 MDHEN, CDR2 SYDVKM.

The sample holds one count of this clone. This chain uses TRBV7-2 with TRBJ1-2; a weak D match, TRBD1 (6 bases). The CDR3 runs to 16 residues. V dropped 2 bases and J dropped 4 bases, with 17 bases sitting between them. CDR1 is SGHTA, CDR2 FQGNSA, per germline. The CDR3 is CASSLNGARGSYGYTF. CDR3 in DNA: TGTGCCAGCAGCTTAAACGGTGCCAGGGGATCCTATGGCTACACCTTC. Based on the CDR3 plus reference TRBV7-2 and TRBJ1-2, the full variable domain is GAGVSQSPSNKVTEKGKDVELRCDPISGHTALYWYRQSLGQGLEFLIYFQGNSAPDKSGLPSDRFSAERTGGSVSTLTIQRTQQEDSAVYLCASSLNGARGSYGYTFGSGTRLTVV.

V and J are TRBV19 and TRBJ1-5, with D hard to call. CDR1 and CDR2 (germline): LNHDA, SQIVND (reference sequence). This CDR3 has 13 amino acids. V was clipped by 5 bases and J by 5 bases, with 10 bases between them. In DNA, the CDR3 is TGTGCCAGTAGTGTCCGCAGCGATCAGCCCCAGCATTTT. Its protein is CASSVRSDQPQHF.

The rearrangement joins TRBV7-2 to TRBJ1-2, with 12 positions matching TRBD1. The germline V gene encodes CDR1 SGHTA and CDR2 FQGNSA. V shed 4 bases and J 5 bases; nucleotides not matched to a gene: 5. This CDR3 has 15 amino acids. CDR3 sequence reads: CASSSPGQGAYGYTF. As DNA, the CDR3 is TGTGCCAGCAGCTCCCCGGGACAGGGGGCTTATGGCTACACCTTC.

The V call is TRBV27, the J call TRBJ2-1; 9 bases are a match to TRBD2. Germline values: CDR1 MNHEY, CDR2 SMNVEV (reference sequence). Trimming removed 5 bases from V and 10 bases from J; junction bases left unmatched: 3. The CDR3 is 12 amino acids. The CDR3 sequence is CASSPLAGEQFF. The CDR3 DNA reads TGTGCCAGCAGTCCCCTAGCGGGGGAGCAGTTCTTC.

CDR3 sequence reads: CASTLMVPREDTQYF. As DNA, the CDR3 is TGCGCCAGCACCCTGATGGTCCCCCGGGAGGATACGCAGTATTTT. The chain couples TRBV5-1 to TRBJ2-3; weak D call: TRBD2 (6 bases). Germline-derived CDR1 and CDR2 are SGHRS and YFSETQ. The CDR3 covers 15 residues. V lost 6 bases to trimming and J lost 6 bases, with 20 bases between them.

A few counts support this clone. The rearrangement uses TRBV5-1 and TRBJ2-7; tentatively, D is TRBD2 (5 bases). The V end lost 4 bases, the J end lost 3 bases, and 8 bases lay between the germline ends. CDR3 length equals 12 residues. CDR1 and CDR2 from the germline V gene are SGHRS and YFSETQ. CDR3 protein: CASSPDYYEQYF. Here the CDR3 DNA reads TGCGCCAGCAGCCCTGACTACTACGAGCAGTACTTC.

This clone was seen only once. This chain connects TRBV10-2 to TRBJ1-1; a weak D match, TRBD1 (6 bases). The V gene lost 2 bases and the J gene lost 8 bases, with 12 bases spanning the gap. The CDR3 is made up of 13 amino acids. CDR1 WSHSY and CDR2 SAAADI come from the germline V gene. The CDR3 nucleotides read TGCGCCAGCAGTGAGCTGGGGGCAAGGGAAGCTTTCTTT. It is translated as CASSELGAREAFF.

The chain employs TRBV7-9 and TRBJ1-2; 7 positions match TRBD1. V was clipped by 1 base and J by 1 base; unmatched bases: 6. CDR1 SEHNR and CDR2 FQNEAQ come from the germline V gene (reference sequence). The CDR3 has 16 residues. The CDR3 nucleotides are TGTGCCAGCAGCTTAGTGGCAGGGGGGCTTAACTATGGCTACACCTTC. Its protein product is CASSLVAGGLNYGYTF.